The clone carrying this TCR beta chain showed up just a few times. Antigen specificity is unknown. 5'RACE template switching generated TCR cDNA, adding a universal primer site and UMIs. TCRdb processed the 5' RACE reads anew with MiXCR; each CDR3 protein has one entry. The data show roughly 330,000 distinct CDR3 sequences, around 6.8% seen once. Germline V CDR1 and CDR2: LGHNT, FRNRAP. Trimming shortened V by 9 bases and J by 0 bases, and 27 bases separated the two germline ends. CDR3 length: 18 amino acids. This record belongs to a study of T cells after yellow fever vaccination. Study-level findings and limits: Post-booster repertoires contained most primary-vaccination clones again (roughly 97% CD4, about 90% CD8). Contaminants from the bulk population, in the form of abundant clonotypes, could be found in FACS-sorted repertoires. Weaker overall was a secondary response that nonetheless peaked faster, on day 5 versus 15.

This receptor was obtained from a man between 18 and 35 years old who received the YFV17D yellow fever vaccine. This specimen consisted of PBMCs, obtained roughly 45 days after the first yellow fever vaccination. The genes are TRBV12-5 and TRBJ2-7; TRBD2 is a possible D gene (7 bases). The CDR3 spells CASRLGGMGRGPSYEQYF. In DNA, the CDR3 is TGTGCTAGCAGGCTTGGAGGGATGGGGCGGGGGCCCTCCTACGAGCAGTACTTC.